These 10 T cell receptor beta chains came from one sample sequenced in a study of T and B cells in COVID-19 patients. Blood genomic DNA input for TRB amplification was about 240-550 ng. TRB rearrangements were amplified by multiplex PCR with BIOMED2 TRB-A/B primers. In TCRdb, the multiplex PCR reads were re-called with MiXCR into one record per CDR3 protein. The sample lists more than 10,000 distinct CDR3 sequences, approximately 33% seen once, with roughly a sixth in the top ten. The sample comprised blood. These receptor sequences come from a human donor with active COVID-19.

A single count supports this clonotype. This sequence joins TRBV4-1 and TRBJ2-3, with D perhaps TRBD1 or TRBD2 (5 bases each). The CDR3 contains 14 residues. From germline, CDR1 is MGHRA and CDR2 YSYEKL. V was pared by 5 bases and J by 2 bases, with 11 bases between. CDR3 in amino acids: CASSTGTNTDTQYF. The CDR3 bases are TGCGCCAGCAGCACCGGGACCAACACAGATACGCAGTATTTT.

In this sample, this clonotype turned up a few times. The V and J genes are TRBV6-2 or TRBV6-3 and TRBJ2-7; TRBD2 matches 7 bases. The junction had 4 bases not matched to a gene; V was cut back by 5 bases and J by 6 bases. Germline CDR1 reads MNHEY; CDR2 reads SVGEGT. The CDR3 extends over 12 amino acids. DNA for the CDR3: TGTGCCAGCAGTGTCGGACTAGGCGAGCAGTACTTC. Translated, it gives CASSVGLGEQYF.

This clonotype was observed a few times. This chain uses TRBV10-3 with TRBJ2-3, with D uncertain. CDR3 length: 14 amino acids. Germline V gives CDR1 ENHRY, CDR2 SYGVKD. Between the trimmed V and J ends, which lost 2 bases and 3 bases, there was a span of 9 bases. The CDR3 bases are TGTGCCATCAGTGAGCCCCACGGAACAGATACGCAGTATTTT. Translating it yields CAISEPHGTDTQYF.

The chain joins TRBV7-6 to TRBJ1-2; TRBD1 agrees at 8 bases. Germline V lookup: CDR1 SGHVS, CDR2 FNYEAQ. Losses at the gene ends were 5 bases for V and 0 bases for J; bases not matched to a gene: 11. The CDR3 has 17 amino acids. CDR3 residues: CASSPGQGGEANYGYTF. CDR3 in DNA: TGTGCCAGCAGCCCAGGACAGGGAGGGGAGGCTAACTATGGCTACACCTTC.

The CDR3 DNA reads as TGTGCCAGCAGCTTAGGAGGTCTTGGGGGGAATGGGGCCTACGAGCAGTACTTC. It yields the protein CASSLGGLGGNGAYEQYF. The chain recombines TRBV7-2 with TRBJ2-7, with D possibly being TRBD2 (6 bases). The CDR3 runs to 18 residues. Between the trimmed V and J ends, which lost 1 base and 2 bases, there was a span of 21 bases. The germline CDR1 and CDR2 sequences are SGHTA and FQGNSA.

Relative to its sample, this clonotype is medium-sized. This rearrangement joins TRBV19 to TRBJ1-2; D may be TRBD1 (5 bases). This CDR3 is 12 amino acids long. Germline assignment: CDR1 LNHDA and CDR2 SQIVND (reference sequence). Trimming took 3 bases from V and 8 from J, leaving 10 bases between them. CDR3 bases: TGTGCCAGTAGTATTTGGGGGAACGGCTACACCTTC. Amino acid sequence: CASSIWGNGYTF.

This clonotype was seen only a few times. The chain uses TRBV27 and TRBJ1-2; D might be TRBD1 (5 bases). CDR1 is MNHEY and CDR2 is SMNVEV in the germline V gene (reference sequence). With 7 bases removed from V and 8 bases from J, the gap between germline ends came to 17 bases. The CDR3 is 13 amino acids. DNA for the CDR3: TGTGCCAGCAAAGCCTCAGGGTCAGGCGGCTACACCTTC. As protein: CASKASGSGGYTF.

This chain uses TRBV20-1 with TRBJ2-3; tentatively, D is TRBD1 (5 bases). The CDR3 sequence is 16 residues long. V shed 0 bases and J shed 0 bases, with 13 bases lying between them. In germline, CDR1 is DFQATT, CDR2 SNEGSKA (reference sequence). CDR3 residues: CSARDPSRASTDTQYF. DNA for the CDR3: TGCAGTGCTAGAGATCCCAGCAGGGCTAGCACAGATACGCAGTATTTT.

Comment on this clonotype: A much bigger clone sits one base away, suggesting this may be a read error. V and J are TRBV6-2 or TRBV6-3 and TRBJ2-1; TRBD2 matches at 8 bases. Germline V lookup: CDR1 MNHEY, CDR2 SVGEGT. With 7 bases clipped from V and 8 bases from J, the junction kept 13 bases outside the gene matches. The CDR3 sequence is 15 residues long. CDR3: CASTSGGSVSYEQFF. Written as DNA, the CDR3 is TGTGCCAGCACCAGCGGGGGATCGGTATCATATGAGCAGTTCTTC.

The V and J genes are TRBV19 and TRBJ1-5; D is perhaps TRBD1 (6 bases). Looked up from germline, CDR1 is LNHDA and CDR2 is SQIVND (reference sequence). V was clipped by 2 bases and J by 0 bases, with 11 bases between them. The CDR3 is made up of 16 amino acids. The CDR3 region has the DNA TGTGCCAGTAGTATACGGGACATTAATAGCAATCAGCCCCAGCATTTT. Protein sequence: CASSIRDINSNQPQHF.